The TCR beta chain described here comes from a study of blood T cell repertoires in COVID-19 (dated by TCRdb to the early 2020s). Looking at the study overall: Collaborator samples came from the United States, Italy and Spain and covered acute and convalescent phases of COVID-19. The prospective study material was composed of cDNA or gDNA derived from T cells, B-cell-depleted T cells, or PBMCs. Subjects who had been exposed to COVID-19, were actively infected with it, or had recovered from it provided the deeply sampled blood TCRbeta repertoires that made up the dataset. The repertoires were released in a freely available public database meant as a resource for research on the immune response to SARS-CoV-2. The samples were drawn from two sources: the first 160 participants of the ongoing ImmuneRACE study, and 1,254 subjects contributed by 6 global collaborators. The sample metadata nearly always contained a de-identified subject ID, COVID-19 status, age in years and sex. Where available, HLA class I and class II types were obtained from metadata supplied by the sample provider rather than from assay-based typing.

CDR1 and CDR2 were assigned from the germline V gene (reference sequence) as GTSNPN and SVGIG. Measured from the cysteine to the phenylalanine, the CDR3 is 14 residues long. Only CDR3 DNA is held: 42 bases, read in frame from base 1. Trimming at the junction amounts to 4 bases on V and 2 bases on J, and the germline ends lie 12 bases apart. One collaborating source in Seattle enrolled patients while the patients were actively infected and followed the patients over time throughout the course of disease. Collaborating institutions collected whole blood in K2EDTA tubes following their own protocols. For TCRbeta analysis, collaborator samples were shipped as frozen whole blood, as isolated PBMCs, or as DNA extracted from either sample type. Paper-wide results and their limitations: The amount of clinical and demographic metadata varied by source and participant and was provided uncurated.

The immunoSEQ Assay, a bias-controlled multiplex PCR, was used to amplify TCRbeta CDR3 regions from genomic DNA. The study's processing was this. The number of nucleated cells in each sample was estimated from the amplification of reference gene primers within the assay. To quantify the absolute abundance of each unique TCRbeta CDR3 rearrangement, sequence reads were collapsed and filtered. For each sample, productive Simpson clonality was calculated by taking the square root of Simpson's diversity index across productive rearrangements. Drawn from immuneACCESS, this table holds only the in-frame rearrangements with V and J called that TCRdb kept. Clones are partly lost; checked studies trace under half to an unresolved V gene and leave the rest unexplained. V and J calls and clone size come straight from that table; D and trimming were deduced from the DNA. In all, the sample holds 200,000 to 300,000 clones, and 85% to 95% of those were seen once. Of the sample, about 0.79% is held by the ten largest clones.

To note about this clone: The specificity of this receptor is unknown. The record has no base qualities; no much larger clone is one base away.

The chain uses TRBV30 and TRBJ1-5, with the D gene too uncertain to name. The specimen was peripheral blood. The source is a man aged 25 to 40 with COVID-19, enrolled during active disease. The CDR3 loop reads CAWNNLGGNQPQHF. The DNA reads as follows: TGTGCCTGGAATAACCTCGGAGGCAATCAGCCCCAGCATTTT.